This T cell receptor beta chain was found in a study of T-cell reconstitution after alpha-beta-depleted transplantation in children listed by TCRdb under 2016. For the wider study: The study quantitatively tracked T-cell immune reconstitution after TCRalphabeta/CD19-depleted allogeneic hematopoietic cell transplantation in children using TCR repertoire profiling.

Library generation was performed with PCR. Sequencing relied on an Illumina HiSeq 2500. Molecular barcoding was employed in the preparation of TCR libraries, with unique molecular identifiers being used to normalize TCRbeta repertoire quantification. Through fastp at Q25 and MiXCR, TCRdb rebuilt clones from the public reads, retaining in-frame beta chains. Each entry merges the rows of one CDR3 protein and shows their most common DNA and genes. The sample yields roughly 670,000 distinct CDR3 sequences; around 13% were counted once. Of the sample, roughly 0.84% falls within the top ten clones. The CDR3 covers 15 residues, taking in both the cysteine and the phenylalanine. Just CDR3 DNA is preserved here, 45 bases in frame from base 1. CDR1 ENHRY and CDR2 SYGVKD were looked up in the germline V gene. V has 3 bases trimmed and J has 7 bases trimmed; junction bases matching no gene number 8. This clonotype has a count of ten or more. It has no known antigen specificity. It has no much larger one-base neighbor in the sample; base qualities were not kept.

What the authors observed across the whole study: The frequencies of hyperexpanded clones fell over the following months, and after one year, T-cell counts and TCRbeta diversity were mostly attributed to newly produced T cells. In some patients, the high TCRbeta diversity seen at day 60 was put down to recipient T cells and intrathymic progenitors that had survived conditioning. The apparently early recovery of alphabetaT-cell counts about two months after transplant reportedly depended on only several hundred rapidly expanded clones that came from non-depleted graft cells.

The treatment or condition label of this sample denotes: allogeneic hematopoietic cell transplantation with graft depleted of TCRalphabeta T cells and CD19 B cells. The transplant recipients were children given TCRalphabeta/CD19-depleted allogeneic hematopoietic cell grafts. The specimen comprised PBMCs, sampled before TCRalphabeta/CD19-depleted stem cell transplant. This clonotype originated in a girl aged 2-9 years with congenital amegakaryocytic thrombocytopenia, due to receive a stem cell transplant. The chain uses TRBV10-3 and TRBJ2-1; the junction holds 8 bases that match TRBD1. The CDR3 corresponds to CAISDSQGASNEQFF. The nucleotide sequence reads TGTGCCATCAGTGACAGTCAGGGGGCCTCTAATGAGCAGTTCTTC.